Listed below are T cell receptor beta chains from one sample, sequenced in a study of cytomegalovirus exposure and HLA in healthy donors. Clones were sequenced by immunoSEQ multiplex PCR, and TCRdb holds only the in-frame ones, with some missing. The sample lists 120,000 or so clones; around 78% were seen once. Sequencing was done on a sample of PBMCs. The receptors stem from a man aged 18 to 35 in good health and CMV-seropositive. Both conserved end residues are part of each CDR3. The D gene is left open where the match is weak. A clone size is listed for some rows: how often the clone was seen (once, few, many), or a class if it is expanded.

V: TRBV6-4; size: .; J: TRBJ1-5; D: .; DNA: TGTGCCAGCATAGCGATCCGTCAGGGGCATAATCAGCCCCAGCATTTT; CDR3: CASIAIRQGHNQPQHF
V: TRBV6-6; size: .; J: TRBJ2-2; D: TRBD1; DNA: TGTGCCAGCAGTTCTCACGACAGGGGTGGACCCGGGGAGCTGTTTTTT; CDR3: CASSSHDRGGPGELFF
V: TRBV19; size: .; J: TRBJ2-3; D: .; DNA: TGTGCCAGTAGTATAACAGGCCATTCTAGCACAGATACGCAGTATTTT; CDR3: CASSITGHSSTDTQYF
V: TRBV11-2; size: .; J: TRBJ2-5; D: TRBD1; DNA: TGTGCCAGCAGGATACTGACAGGGTCCCAAGAGACCCAGTACTTC; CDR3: CASRILTGSQETQYF
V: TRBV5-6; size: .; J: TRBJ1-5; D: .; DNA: TGTGCCAGCAGCTTGGGTGGGGGGGGCTATAGCAATCAGCCCCAGCATTTT; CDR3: CASSLGGGGYSNQPQHF
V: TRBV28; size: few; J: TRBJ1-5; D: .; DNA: TGTGCCAGCAGTCGCGGGGGCGTCGGCAATCAGCCCCAGCATTTT; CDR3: CASSRGGVGNQPQHF
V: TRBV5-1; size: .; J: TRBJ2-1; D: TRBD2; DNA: TGCGCCAGCAGTTGGGAGGGGAGCTCCTACAATGAGCAGTTCTTC; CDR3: CASSWEGSSYNEQFF
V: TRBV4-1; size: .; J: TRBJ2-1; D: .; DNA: TGCGCCAGCAGCCAACTGGGGCTCCACGGCGTCAATGAGCAGTTCTTC; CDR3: CASSQLGLHGVNEQFF
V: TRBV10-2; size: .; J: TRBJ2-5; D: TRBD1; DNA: TGCGCCAGCACCGGGACAGAAGAGACCCAGTACTTC; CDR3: CASTGTEETQYF
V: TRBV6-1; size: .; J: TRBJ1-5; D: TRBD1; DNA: TGTGCCAGCAGTGCGCCACCGGGACAGGGTAATCAGCCCCAGCATTTT; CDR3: CASSAPPGQGNQPQHF
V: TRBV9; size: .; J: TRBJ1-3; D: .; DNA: TGTGCCAGCAGCGTAGTAGAGTCGGGAAACACCATATATTTT; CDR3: CASSVVESGNTIYF
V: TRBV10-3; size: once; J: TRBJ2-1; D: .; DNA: TGTGCCATCAGTGATGGAGGGGGGGCCTTCTACAATGAGCAGTTCTTC; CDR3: CAISDGGGAFYNEQFF
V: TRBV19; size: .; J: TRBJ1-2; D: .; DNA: TGTGCCAGTAGTGGCCCCGTGGATGGCTACACCTTC; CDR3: CASSGPVDGYTF
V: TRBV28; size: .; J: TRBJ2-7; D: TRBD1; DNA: TGTGCCAGCAGTCCCCCCCAGGGGGCAGTCTACGAGCAGTACTTC; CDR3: CASSPPQGAVYEQYF
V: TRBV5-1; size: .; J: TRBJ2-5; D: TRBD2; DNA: TGCGCCAGCAGCTTGGTGTGGCCGCGGAATAAAGCGGGGGGGGAGACCCAGTACTTC; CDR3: CASSLVWPRNKAGGETQYF
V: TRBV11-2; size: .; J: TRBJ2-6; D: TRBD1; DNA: TGTGCCAGCAGCTTAGGACAGGGGGTTTTCTCTGGGGCCAACGTCCTGACTTTC; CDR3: CASSLGQGVFSGANVLTF
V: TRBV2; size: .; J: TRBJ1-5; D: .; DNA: TGTGCCAGCAGCCTTGACACGGCTCTAAATCAGCCCCAGCATTTT; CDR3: CASSLDTALNQPQHF
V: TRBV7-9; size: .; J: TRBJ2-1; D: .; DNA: TGTGCCAGCAGCTACGGGGGTGCTAATTACGGGAATGAGCAGTTCTTC; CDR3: CASSYGGANYGNEQFF
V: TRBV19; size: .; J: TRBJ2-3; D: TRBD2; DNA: TGTGCCAGTAGTCGGGGGGGGCAGACAGATACGCAGTATTTT; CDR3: CASSRGGQTDTQYF
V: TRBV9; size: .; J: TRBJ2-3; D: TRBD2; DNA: TGTGCCAGCAGCCCGGGGGGGGGTACGCAGTATTTT; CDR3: CASSPGGGTQYF
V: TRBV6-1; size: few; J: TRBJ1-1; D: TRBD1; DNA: TGTGCCAGCCGACAGGGGCTGGGAACTGAAGCTTTCTTT; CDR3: CASRQGLGTEAFF
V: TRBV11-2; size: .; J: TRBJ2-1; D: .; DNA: TGTGCCAGCAGCTTGGGCGCGGGTGACTACAATGAGCAGTTCTTC; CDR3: CASSLGAGDYNEQFF
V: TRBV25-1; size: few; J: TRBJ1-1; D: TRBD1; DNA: TGTGCCAGTACCAGGGGGACTGAAGCTTTCTTT; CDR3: CASTRGTEAFF
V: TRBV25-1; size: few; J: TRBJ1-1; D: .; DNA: TGTGCCAGCAGTTATAGCGGGAACACTGAAGCTTTCTTT; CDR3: CASSYSGNTEAFF
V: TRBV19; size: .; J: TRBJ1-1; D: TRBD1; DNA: TGTGCCAGTAGTACAGGGGGCCTCGTCCCAAACACTGAAGCTTTCTTT; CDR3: CASSTGGLVPNTEAFF
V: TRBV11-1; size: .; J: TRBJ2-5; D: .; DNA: TGTGCCAGCAGTTTGCAGGCACGAGAGACCCAGTACTTC; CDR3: CASSLQARETQYF
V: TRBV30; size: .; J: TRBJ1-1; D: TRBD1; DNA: TGTGCCGTGGGACAGCCGAACACTGAAGCTTTCTTT; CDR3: CAVGQPNTEAFF
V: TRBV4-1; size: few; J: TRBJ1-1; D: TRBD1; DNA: TGCGCCAGCAGACCCGGGACAGGGGGTTTGGAAGCTTTCTTT; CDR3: CASRPGTGGLEAFF